This TCR beta chain originates from a study of cytomegalovirus exposure and HLA in healthy donors. CDR1 is SEHNR and CDR2 is FQNEAQ in the germline V gene (reference sequence). The CDR3 loop spans 14 amino acids. With 2 bases removed from V and 3 bases from J, the gap between germline ends came to 8 bases. Broader study findings: The authors listed 164 TCR beta chains as cytomegalovirus-associated.

On this clone: Its antigen remains unidentified. Different DNA sequences within this sample yield the same CDR3.

The PCR contained 60 Vbeta and 13 Jbeta primers. Produced via immunoSEQ multiplex PCR; TCRdb's table is partial and in-frame only. The sample holds some 51,000 clones, 77% seen once. The sample comprised PBMCs. The receptor's source is a female donor in good health and CMV-seronegative. The chain recombines TRBV7-9 with TRBJ1-3; D not certain. CDR3 in DNA: TGTGCCAGCAGCTTAACACCCGATGGAAACACCATATATTTT. This translates into CASSLTPDGNTIYF.